The rows below give T cell receptor beta chains drawn from one sample of a study of cytomegalovirus exposure and HLA in healthy donors. The method was immunoSEQ multiplex PCR; TCRdb's version includes in-frame clones alone and lacks a portion of them. The table lists 70,000 to 100,000 clones, approximately 70% of them singletons, with roughly 2.7% in the top ten. The sample comprised PBMCs. Receptors were obtained from a man aged 45-60 years in good health and CMV-seronegative. Each CDR3 is given without its conserved first and last residue.

TRBJ1-1 TRBV5-1 ASSLGQGGEAF
TRBJ1-4 TRBV7-2 ASSTQGRGANEKLF
TRBJ2-1 TRBV10-3 AISEGASYNEQF
TRBJ1-1 TRBV12-5 ASGLVSGGSAF
TRBJ1-2 TRBV28 ASSFVGLTYGYT
TRBJ2-2 TRBV19 ASSMGRVVTGELF
TRBJ1-1 TRBV7-3 ASSEQGNTEAF
TRBJ1-2 TRBV5-1 ASSGGQVSYGYT
TRBJ2-3 TRBV2 ASSGLAGSTDTQY
TRBJ2-4 TRBV5-1 ASSLEVLGQGGNIQY
TRBJ1-4 TRBV14 ASSSITGNEKLF
TRBJ2-5 TRBV4-1 ASSLTSVEGGETQY
TRBJ1-1 TRBV9 ASSAYRGMNTEAF
TRBJ2-2 TRBV4-2 ASSQGWRGNTGELF
TRBJ2-1 TRBV4-1 ASSQEGTGYNEQF
TRBJ2-5 TRBV9 ASSVGLVETQY
TRBJ1-2 TRBV5-4 ASGSKGLSYYGYT
TRBJ2-7 TRBV9 ASSGGPHREQY
TRBJ2-4 TRBV5-1 ASSLQGTKNIQY
TRBJ1-1 TRBV5-1 ASSLEDSYTEAF
TRBJ2-6 TRBV5-1 ASSDRYSGANVLT
TRBJ2-7 TRBV5-4 ASSFSGGQERRN
TRBJ2-1 TRBV5-1 ASSLAQIISYNEQF
TRBJ2-7 TRBV25-1 ASSHVSDRAYEQY
TRBJ1-1 TRBV2 ASSERRGTEAF
TRBJ2-4 TRBV4-1 ASSDPGQGDIQY
TRBJ2-7 TRBV29-1 SATGLGAYEQY
TRBJ2-2 TRBV9 ASSLLAGGRTGELF
TRBJ2-3 TRBV4-3 ASSQPIGTSGSDTQY
TRBJ2-1 TRBV18 ASSPISGDRANEQF
TRBJ2-3 TRBV5-1 ASSFSGGPDTQY
TRBJ1-1 TRBV5-1 ASSLEDSGTEAF
TRBJ1-4 TRBV6-1 ASGRGTTNEKLF
TRBJ2-7 TRBV5-5 ASLRAGDPNEQY
TRBJ1-5 TRBV6-5 ASRRTGFNQPQH
TRBJ1-1 TRBV6-5 ASSWGQANTEAF
TRBJ2-1 TRBV11-3 ASSPSGRTGEQF
TRBJ1-6 TRBV11-2 ASSLSSPLH
TRBJ1-1 TRBV11-2 ASSSPLDRAPNTEAF
TRBJ2-5 TRBV28 ASSSGTGGWETQY
TRBJ2-1 TRBV6-5 ASSTNQGQGNEQF